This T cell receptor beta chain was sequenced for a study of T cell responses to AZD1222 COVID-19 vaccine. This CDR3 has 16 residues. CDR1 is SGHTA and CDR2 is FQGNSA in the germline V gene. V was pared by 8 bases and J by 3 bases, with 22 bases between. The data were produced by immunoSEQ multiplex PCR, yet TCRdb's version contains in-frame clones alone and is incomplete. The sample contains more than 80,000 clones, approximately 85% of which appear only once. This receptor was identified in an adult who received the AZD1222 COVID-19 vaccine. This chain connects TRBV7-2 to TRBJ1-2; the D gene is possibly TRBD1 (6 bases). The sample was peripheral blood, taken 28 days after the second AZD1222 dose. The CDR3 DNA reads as TGTGCCAGCCGACCCGTCGGGGGGGGCGCTGACTATGGCTACACCTTC. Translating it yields CASRPVGGGADYGYTF.